These T cell receptor beta chains were read from a single sample in a study of cytomegalovirus exposure and HLA in healthy donors. This table comes from immunoSEQ multiplex PCR, and its TCRdb copy is limited to in-frame clones, with some not included. The table lists nearly 95,000 clones, approximately 63% of them singletons. Source material: PBMCs. These receptor sequences come from a woman under 40 in good health and CMV-seronegative. CDR3s include the opening cysteine and the closing phenylalanine or tryptophan. Fields, in order: J gene, V gene, CDR3 protein.

TRBJ2-7,TRBV11-3,CASSVRDSSYEQYF
TRBJ1-3,TRBV9,CASSPGESSGNTIYF
TRBJ1-1,TRBV6-5,CASSRDRGHTEAFF
TRBJ1-3,TRBV6-6,CASEQGSGNTIYF
TRBJ2-7,TRBV6-5,CASSYSSGGVYEQYF
TRBJ2-7,TRBV10-2,CASRSGPGAYEQYF
TRBJ1-2,TRBV4-1,CASQTGTLKDNYGYTF
TRBJ1-2,TRBV27,CASSLIGQGAEVGYTF
TRBJ1-1,TRBV28,CASSRWKDSEAFF
TRBJ2-1,TRBV21-1,CASSRFATSCPYNEQFF
TRBJ2-5,TRBV2,CASSEVVETQYF
TRBJ1-1,TRBV6-5,CASSNGGSNTEAFF
TRBJ1-1,TRBV5-1,CASSLAGLSEAFF
TRBJ1-1,TRBV6-5,CVSSYRESTEAFF
TRBJ2-2,TRBV4-3,CASSQPGLAVLFFEPGELFF
TRBJ1-2,TRBV7-9,CASSLALPMPGYTF
TRBJ2-6,TRBV25-1,CASSASSGANVLTF
TRBJ1-1,TRBV7-9,CASSPSGGPKAFF
TRBJ1-5,TRBV15,CATSITTGGGQPQHF
TRBJ1-1,TRBV5-1,CASSLEAGGTEAFF
TRBJ2-3,TRBV10-3,CAISLGTSQRIDTQYF
TRBJ2-7,TRBV28,CASSFSGSSGLYEQYF
TRBJ1-2,TRBV13,CASSAGTANYGYTF
TRBJ1-1,TRBV4-1,CASRGGTKAEAFF